The rows below give T cell receptor beta chains drawn from one sample of a study of cytomegalovirus exposure and HLA in healthy donors. Sequencing was performed with immunoSEQ multiplex PCR; in TCRdb, only in-frame clones are kept and a portion is missing. In the table there are 170,000 or so clones, approximately 84% of which are singletons. The sample comprised PBMCs. The receptors were sampled from a girl between 10 and 17 years old in good health and CMV-seropositive. Both conserved end residues are part of each CDR3. D genes are given only for firm matches. Clone size appears in some rows only: once, few, many, or a class for an expanded clone.

D gene	CDR3 length	V gene	J gene	clone size	CDR3 DNA	CDR3 protein
.	11	TRBV29-1	TRBJ1-2	few	TGCAGCGTTGTGGGCAGGGTCGGCTACACCTTC	CSVVGRVGYTF
TRBD1	18	TRBV5-6	TRBJ1-5	.	TGTGCCAGCAGCTTGGCGGGACAGGTATCTGCTAGCAATCAGCCCCAGCATTTT	CASSLAGQVSASNQPQHF
.	13	TRBV5-1	TRBJ1-2	once	TGCGCCAGCAGCTCTCAGGCTAACTATGGCTACACCTTC	CASSSQANYGYTF
.	11	TRBV6-5	TRBJ2-5	.	TGTGCCAGCAGTCGCCAAGAGACCCAGTACTTC	CASSRQETQYF
TRBD1	14	TRBV19	TRBJ1-5	.	TGTGCCAGTACCTTCACAGGGGGCGGACAGCCCCAGCATTTT	CASTFTGGGQPQHF
.	15	TRBV5-4	TRBJ2-7	.	TGTGCCAGCAGCTTCTACCCCCGAGCATCCGACGAGCAGTACTTC	CASSFYPRASDEQYF
.	15	TRBV10-1	TRBJ1-1	.	TGCGCCAGCAGTGCGACGCGACAGAAGAACACTGAAGCTTTCTTT	CASSATRQKNTEAFF
.	19	TRBV6-1	TRBJ1-5	.	TGTGCCAGCAGTGCGGTAGGGGCTCCCCTCTCCTATAGCAATCAGCCCCAGCATTTT	CASSAVGAPLSYSNQPQHF
.	17	TRBV29-1	TRBJ2-1	.	TGCAGCGTAGATAAGATAACTAGTGAAGTATTCCGCAATGAGCAGTTCTTC	CSVDKITSEVFRNEQFF
.	15	TRBV2	TRBJ1-1	.	TGTGCCAGCAGTGAACGGAGCCCACAAGCCACTGAAGCTTTCTTT	CASSERSPQATEAFF
.	14	TRBV14	TRBJ2-1	once	TGTGCCAGCAGCCCCCGAGGGGGAAGGGGAGAGCAGTTCTTC	CASSPRGGRGEQFF
TRBD2	13	TRBV7-8	TRBJ2-7	.	TGTGCCAGCAGCTCACCTCTAGCGGGCGAGCAGTACTTC	CASSSPLAGEQYF
TRBD1	17	TRBV4-1	TRBJ2-7	.	TGCGCCAGCAGCCAGACGTCTACTCCGGGACAGATACACGAGCAGTACTTC	CASSQTSTPGQIHEQYF